One and the same sample provided the 32 T cell receptor beta chains below, sequenced in a study of pediatric ulcerative colitis. Generated by immunoSEQ multiplex PCR, the TCRdb table keeps only in-frame clones and is missing some. The data show tens of thousands of clones, 75% seen once. The rectum was sampled with one to two pinch biopsies at colonoscopy. The sequencing sample was made of gut tissue. Source of these receptors: a boy under 18 with severe ulcerative colitis.

The chain uses TRBV14 and TRBJ2-1, with D hard to call. With 4 bases removed from V and 10 bases from J, the gap between germline ends came to 14 bases. Germline V gene lookup returns CDR1 SGHDN and CDR2 FVKESK. This CDR3 is 13 amino acids long. CDR3 region: CASSLPAASEQFF. For the CDR3, the DNA is TGTGCCAGCAGCCTTCCCGCGGCTTCGGAGCAGTTCTTC. Filled out from reference TRBV14 and TRBJ2-1, the complete variable domain reads EAGVTQFPSHSVIEKGQTVTLRCDPISGHDNLYWYRRVMGKEIKFLLHFVKESKQDESGMPNNRFLAERTGGTYSTLKVQPAELEDSGVYFCASSLPAASEQFFGPGTRLTVL.

The V gene is TRBV18, the J gene TRBJ1-1, with no clear D. Per the germline V gene, CDR1 is KGHSH and CDR2 is LQKENI. Deletions cut 3 bases from V and 5 bases from J, with 10 bases between. This CDR3 is 13 amino acids long. The CDR3 loop is CASSPGSGTEAFF. In DNA form, the CDR3 reads TGTGCCAGCTCACCGGGTTCGGGTACTGAAGCTTTCTTT.

The V gene is TRBV5-1, the J gene TRBJ2-5; tentatively, D is TRBD2 (6 bases). Trimming removed 4 bases from V and 3 bases from J, with 13 bases in between. The germline CDR1 and CDR2 sequences are SGHRS and YFSETQ. This CDR3 contains 14 residues. The CDR3 coding sequence is TGCGCCAGCAGCCTGCCGGAGGGGAAAGAGACCCAGTACTTC. This codes for CASSLPEGKETQYF.

This sequence joins TRBV13 and TRBJ1-2, with 8 bases lining up with TRBD1. Germline V CDR1 and CDR2: PRHDT, FYEKMQ (reference sequence). Trimming at V came to 6 bases and at J to 3 bases, leaving 9 bases not matched to a gene. This CDR3 has 15 residues. DNA of the CDR3: TGTGCCAGCAGACGTAGGACAGGGTATGACTATGGCTACACCTTC. Translation: CASRRRTGYDYGYTF.

This clone appeared a few times. This chain uses TRBV19 with TRBJ1-4; D may be TRBD1 (6 bases). The germline V gene encodes CDR1 LNHDA and CDR2 SQIVND (reference sequence). The CDR3 has 14 amino acids. V lost 5 bases and J 2 bases, leaving 9 bases between the germline ends. CDR3 amino acids: CASSLRGTNEKLFF. The CDR3 DNA reads as TGTGCCAGTAGTCTCAGGGGTACTAATGAAAAACTGTTTTTT. The complete variable domain, with remaining parts taken from reference TRBV19 and TRBJ1-4, reads DGGITQSPKYLFRKEGQNVTLSCEQNLNHDAMYWYRQDPGQGLRLIYYSQIVNDFQKGDIAEGYSVSREKKESFPLTVTSAQKNPTAFYLCASSLRGTNEKLFFGSGTQLSVL.

The V gene is TRBV15, the J gene TRBJ2-5, with D uncertain. This CDR3 is 13 amino acids long. The V end was cut by 7 bases, the J end by 5 bases, with 14 bases between. Germline V gene sequence: CDR1 LNHNV, CDR2 YYDKDF (reference sequence). CDR3 DNA sequence: TGTGCCACCACCGCAGGTTATGGCGAGACCCAGTACTTC. It codes for CATTAGYGETQYF.

This clone was picked up one time. The chain carries TRBV11-2 and TRBJ2-2, with TRBD2 matching over 8 bases. This CDR3 has 13 residues. The junction had 3 bases not matched to a gene; V was cut back by 5 bases and J by 7 bases. Looked up from germline, CDR1 is SGHAT and CDR2 is FQNNGV. Written as DNA, the CDR3 is TGTGCCAGCAGCCCCGGGGGGGGCGGGGAGCTGTTTTTT. Translation: CASSPGGGGELFF. Filled out from reference TRBV11-2 and TRBJ2-2, the complete variable domain reads EAGVAQSPRYKIIEKRQSVAFWCNPISGHATLYWYQQILGQGPKLLIQFQNNGVVDDSQLPKDRFSAERLKGVDSTLKIQPAKLEDSAVYLCASSPGGGGELFFGEGSRLTVL.

The chain employs TRBV10-3 and TRBJ1-1; D ambiguous. Trimming stripped 2 bases from V and 4 bases from J, with 11 bases between. Germline lookup yields CDR1 ENHRY and CDR2 SYGVKD. CDR3 length equals 14 residues. CDR3 DNA: TGTGCCATCAGTGAGGGACTGTCGGGCACTGAAGCTTTCTTT. Residues: CAISEGLSGTEAFF.

This clone has a single count. The V gene is TRBV5-4, the J gene TRBJ2-2, with 9 bases fitting TRBD1. Germline CDR1 is SGHNT and CDR2 is YYREEE (reference sequence). Trimming at V came to 4 bases and at J to 5 bases, leaving 6 bases not matched to a gene. There are 15 residues in the CDR3. The CDR3 coding sequence is TGTGCCAGCAGCGTGCGGGACAGGGCTACCGGGGAGCTGTTTTTT. It is translated as CASSVRDRATGELFF.

The chain employs TRBV28 and TRBJ1-6; no clear D gene. The CDR3 sequence is 12 residues long. Germline CDR1 and CDR2: MDHEN and SYDVKM. Trimming took off 5 bases at V and 14 bases at J, with 13 bases between the two ends. CDR3 sequence: CASSAYSGALHF. CDR3 coding DNA: TGTGCCAGCAGTGCCTATTCAGGAGCCCTCCACTTT.

J is TRBJ1-5 and V is TRBV6-1; perhaps TRBD1 as D (5 bases). V was cut by 8 bases and J by 4 bases, with 15 bases left in between. The CDR3 length is 14 residues. CDR1 is MNHNS, CDR2 SASEGT, per germline. The CDR3 region has the DNA TGTGCCAGCCACGCGACAGTTCGAAATCAGCCCCAGCATTTT. The encoded protein is CASHATVRNQPQHF.

The chain combines TRBV7-2 with TRBJ1-2; possibly TRBD1 for D (5 bases). Per the germline V gene, CDR1 is SGHTA and CDR2 is FQGNSA. This CDR3 comprises 16 residues. V lost 1 base and J 5 bases, leaving 17 bases between the germline ends. The CDR3 DNA reads as TGTGCCAGCAGCTTAGATAAAGGCGCAGGGAGGTATGGCTACACCTTC. Amino acid sequence: CASSLDKGAGRYGYTF.

This chain joins TRBV2 and TRBJ2-2; D possibly uses TRBD1 or TRBD2 (5 bases each). CDR1 is SNHLY and CDR2 is FYNNEI in the germline V gene. Trimming pared 1 base from V and 13 bases from J, leaving 13 bases between. The CDR3 runs 13 residues. For the CDR3, the DNA is TGTGCCAGCAGTGAAGAGGGACCGTTTGGGCTGTTTTTT. Encoded protein: CASSEEGPFGLFF.

The CDR3 sequence is CASSGTDGGRLLAKNIQYF. As DNA, the CDR3 is TGTGCCAGCAGTGGAACAGACGGGGGCCGACTACTAGCCAAAAACATTCAGTACTTC. V and J are TRBV6-1 and TRBJ2-4, with D perhaps assigned TRBD1 or TRBD2 (6 bases each). Germline-derived CDR1 and CDR2 are MNHNS and SASEGT. This CDR3 is built from 19 residues. V lost 4 bases and J lost 0, with 22 bases in between.

The CDR3 region has the DNA TGTGCCAGTAGCGACAGTCTATCTTCGCCCCAGCATTTT. Its protein is CASSDSLSSPQHF. J is TRBJ1-5 and V is TRBV19, with D possibly TRBD1 on 5 matching bases. Deletions cut 6 bases from V and 9 bases from J, with 15 bases between. The CDR3 runs 13 residues. CDR1 is LNHDA, CDR2 SQIVND, per germline (reference sequence).

In its sample, this clone was seen a few times. The rearrangement joins TRBV11-2 to TRBJ1-2; D is uncertain. The CDR3 sequence is 13 residues long. From germline, CDR1 is SGHAT and CDR2 FQNNGV. Deletions cut 1 base from V and 4 bases from J, with 7 bases between. The CDR3 reads CASSLGDSYGYTF. For the CDR3, the DNA is TGTGCCAGCAGCTTAGGAGACTCCTATGGCTACACCTTC.

This clone is a singleton in its sample. The gene calls are TRBV4-1 and TRBJ1-5; tentative D call: TRBD1 (6 bases). The CDR3 totals 18 residues. Germline-derived CDR1 and CDR2 are MGHRA and YSYEKL. V shed 0 bases and J shed 6 bases, with 21 bases lying between them. CDR3 loop: CASSQDTGAGDLGQPQHF. CDR3 sequence (DNA): TGCGCCAGCAGCCAAGATACGGGGGCAGGGGATTTGGGTCAGCCCCAGCATTTT.

The rearrangement uses TRBV19 and TRBJ1-2; D call uncertain. CDR3 length: 14 amino acids. Deletions cut 6 bases from V and 7 bases from J, with 18 bases between. Germline loops: CDR1 LNHDA, CDR2 SQIVND (reference sequence). CDR3 loop: CASSPLEGGGGYTF. The CDR3 coding sequence is TGTGCCAGTAGCCCCCTTGAGGGCGGCGGTGGCTACACCTTC.

The chain joins TRBV5-4 to TRBJ2-3; D perhaps matches TRBD2 (7 bases). Between the trimmed V and J ends, which lost 2 bases and 6 bases, there was a span of 19 bases. The CDR3 length is 16 residues. Germline-derived CDR1 and CDR2 are SGHNT and YYREEE (reference sequence). CDR3 sequence (DNA): TGTGCCAGCAGCTTTAGTCAGAGGGGGGGCATGGATACGCAGTATTTT. Its translation is CASSFSQRGGMDTQYF.

This chain uses TRBV6-4 with TRBJ2-1; D gene unclear. The CDR3 has 13 amino acids. Germline V gene lookup returns CDR1 MRHNA and CDR2 SNTAGT. Trimming cost V 1 base and J 9 bases, with 10 bases left between them. CDR3: CASSDYSGGEQFF. The CDR3 DNA follows: TGTGCCAGCAGTGACTATTCGGGCGGTGAGCAGTTCTTC.

This CDR3 reads CASSDQVNYGYTF. DNA of the CDR3: TGTGCCAGCAGTGATCAGGTTAACTATGGCTACACCTTC. The chain links TRBV25-1 to TRBJ1-2; D gene ambiguous. Germline-derived CDR1 and CDR2 are MGHDK and SYGVNS. The CDR3 is 13 amino acids. Deletions cut 3 bases from V and 1 base from J, with 6 bases between.

The chain joins TRBV9 to TRBJ1-3; the D gene is possibly TRBD1 (6 bases). V dropped 1 base and J dropped 3 bases, with 14 bases sitting between them. This CDR3 is 16 amino acids long. CDR1 is SGDLS, CDR2 YYNGEE, per germline. The DNA for the CDR3 is TGTGCCAGCAGCGTACTGTCAGGGGTTGTTGGAAACACCATATATTTT. Amino acid sequence: CASSVLSGVVGNTIYF. Together with reference TRBV9 and TRBJ1-3, the CDR3 gives the full variable domain: DSGVTQTPKHLITATGQRVTLRCSPRSGDLSVYWYQQSLDQGLQFLIQYYNGEERAKGNILERFSAQQFPDLHSELNLSSLELGDSALYFCASSVLSGVVGNTIYFGEGSWLTVV.

This clone appeared a few times. The J gene is TRBJ2-3, the V gene TRBV4-1; TRBD1 is a possible D gene (7 bases). Trimming left V 0 bases short and J 7 bases short, with 14 bases between. Germline V gives CDR1 MGHRA, CDR2 YSYEKL. This CDR3 is 15 amino acids long. The CDR3 is CASSQDPRGANTQYF. CDR3 bases: TGCGCCAGCAGCCAAGATCCCAGGGGGGCGAATACGCAGTATTTT.

This clone was seen a single time. Because it lacks the conserved phenylalanine or tryptophan at the end, this CDR3 is likely a read error. The V and J genes are TRBV6-6 and TRBJ1-6; 8 bases match TRBD1. The V gene end was trimmed by 2 bases and the J gene end by 6 bases; junction bases not matched to a gene: 0. The CDR3 is made up of 14 amino acids. Germline lookup yields CDR1 MNHNY and CDR2 SVGAGI (reference sequence). The CDR3: CASSYGTGNSPLHL. CDR3 coding DNA: TGTGCCAGCAGTTACGGGACAGGTAATTCACCCCTCCACCTT.

The J gene is TRBJ2-2, the V gene TRBV6-5; 11 positions match TRBD1. Germline lookup yields CDR1 MNHEY and CDR2 SVGAGI. V was pared by 7 bases and J by 6 bases, with 4 bases of the junction left unmatched. CDR3 size: 14 residues. The DNA of the CDR3 is TGTGCCAGCACTCCGGACAGGGGGCCCGGGGAGCTGTTTTTT. It translates to CASTPDRGPGELFF.

J is TRBJ2-3 and V is TRBV5-1; 8 bases match TRBD2. With V trimmed by 4 bases and J by 4 bases, 5 bases remained unmatched. Per the germline V gene, CDR1 is SGHRS and CDR2 is YFSETQ. The CDR3 has 14 residues. The CDR3 DNA follows: TGCGCCAGCAGCCCTGGGACTAGTGCAGATACGCAGTATTTT. Translating it yields CASSPGTSADTQYF.

V and J are TRBV6-5 and TRBJ1-5, with TRBD1 as a possible D gene (5 bases). The CDR3 loop spans 13 amino acids. Deletions cut 5 bases from V and 2 bases from J, with 7 bases between. Germline V gene sequence: CDR1 MNHEY, CDR2 SVGAGI. The CDR3 DNA is TGTGCCAGCAGTCAACAGGGCAATCAGCCCCAGCATTTT. Encoded protein: CASSQQGNQPQHF.

As DNA, the CDR3 is TGTGCCAGCAGCGGGGGAAATGGCTACACCTTC. It yields the protein CASSGGNGYTF. The chain uses TRBV11-2 and TRBJ1-2; TRBD1 might be the D (5 bases). This CDR3 region has 11 residues. V lost 5 bases and J lost 6, with 7 bases in between. The germline CDR1 and CDR2 sequences are SGHAT and FQNNGV.

The CDR3 loop reads CASSTSLWGGLETQYF. The DNA of the CDR3 is TGTGCCAGCAGCACCAGCTTATGGGGGGGGCTGGAGACCCAGTACTTC. The chain couples TRBV7-2 to TRBJ2-5, with D possibly being TRBD2 (7 bases). V was cut by 5 bases and J by 5 bases, with 21 bases left in between. This CDR3 region has 16 residues. CDR1 is SGHTA and CDR2 is FQGNSA in the germline V gene.

V gene TRBV25-1 combines with J gene TRBJ1-3; D unresolved. Germline V gene data show CDR1 as MGHDK and CDR2 as SYGVNS. The CDR3 totals 16 residues. V was clipped by 1 base and J by 0 bases, with 10 bases between them. Written as DNA, the CDR3 is TGTGCCAGCAGTGAATTCCCACTTAGCTCTGGAAACACCATATATTTT. As protein: CASSEFPLSSGNTIYF.

The table lists this clone with a few counts. This chain links TRBV7-3 with TRBJ2-2, with D possibly being TRBD2 (6 bases). V lost 5 bases and J lost 1, with 11 bases in between. This CDR3 spans 15 amino acids. CDR1 and CDR2 from the germline V gene are SGHTA and FQGTGA. DNA of the CDR3: TGTGCCAGCAGCCAGACCGGGGGGAACACCGGGGAGCTGTTTTTT. It yields the protein CASSQTGGNTGELFF.

This chain links TRBV5-6 with TRBJ1-2, with no clear D. The CDR3 extends over 14 amino acids. Trimming cost V 1 base and J 0 bases, with 7 bases left between them. Germline assignment: CDR1 SGHDT and CDR2 YYEEEE. The CDR3 is CASSLKAANYGYTF. In nucleotides, the CDR3 is TGTGCCAGCAGCTTGAAAGCAGCTAACTATGGCTACACCTTC.